This T cell receptor (beta chain) originates from a study of shared clonotypes between healthy human individuals. Assay: immunoSEQ multiplex PCR; the TCRdb copy retains only in-frame clones and omits some. The sample shows some 360,000 clones, about 73% of them seen only once. The V gene end was trimmed by 4 bases and the J gene end by 9 bases; junction bases not matched to a gene: 10. The length of the CDR3 is 15 residues. Germline lookup yields CDR1 MNHNS and CDR2 SASEGT. The V call is TRBV6-1, the J call TRBJ2-4; 9 bases align to TRBD2. Input material: memory CD4+ T cells sorted from blood. Documented subset: CD45RA-negative fraction. The sequence was obtained from a man aged 30 to 45 in good health. CDR3 protein: CASSAAGTSKTIQYF. In nucleotides, the CDR3 is TGTGCCAGCAGTGCTGCCGGGACTAGCAAGACCATTCAGTACTTC.